The sequence of this T cell receptor (beta chain) was determined in a study of shared clonotypes between healthy human individuals. Between the trimmed V and J ends, which lost 0 bases and 4 bases, there was a span of 8 bases. Germline CDR1 and CDR2: SGDLS and YYNGEE. The CDR3 has 14 amino acids. The repertoire was sequenced with immunoSEQ multiplex PCR; TCRdb's copy has only in-frame clones and lacks some. The data show 650,000 to 750,000 clones, with about three quarters seen just once and 1.8% held by the top ten. This chain uses TRBV9 with TRBJ1-3; D remains unclear. The sample taken for sequencing was memory CD4+ T cells sorted from blood. This sample's subset: CD45RA-negative fraction. The sequence was obtained from a woman aged 25 to 39 in good health. In nucleotides, the CDR3 is TGTGCCAGCAGCGTAGTGGCCGCGGGAAACACCATATATTTT. Its protein product is CASSVVAAGNTIYF.